The text below deals with one T cell receptor (beta chain). The antigen is not known. Combining a sample-barcoded 5' primer with a J-beta primer mix, a second PCR ran for roughly 6 to 12 cycles. TCRdb used MiXCR to reprocess the 5' RACE reads, holding one entry per CDR3 protein. The sample includes approximately 700,000 distinct CDR3 sequences, 32% of them seen just once. The germline V gene has CDR1 LGHDT and CDR2 YNNKEL (reference sequence). The CDR3 is 13 amino acids. V was pared by 0 bases and J by 11 bases, with 10 bases between. Russia was home to the donors, healthy Caucasian individuals aged roughly 6 to 95. PBMCs, at least 7 million per sample, were isolated. This record belongs to a study of blood T cells in healthy people across ages. Study conclusions and caveats: Long-lived donors had more naive CD4+ cells and higher diversity than aged donors.

Material for sequencing was blood. The genes are TRBV3-1 and TRBJ1-4; the D is unclear. This receptor was taken from an elderly woman in good health. CDR3 DNA: TGTGCCAGCAGCCAAGATGGCGCGAGGAAACTGTTTTTT. Translating it yields CASSQDGARKLFF.